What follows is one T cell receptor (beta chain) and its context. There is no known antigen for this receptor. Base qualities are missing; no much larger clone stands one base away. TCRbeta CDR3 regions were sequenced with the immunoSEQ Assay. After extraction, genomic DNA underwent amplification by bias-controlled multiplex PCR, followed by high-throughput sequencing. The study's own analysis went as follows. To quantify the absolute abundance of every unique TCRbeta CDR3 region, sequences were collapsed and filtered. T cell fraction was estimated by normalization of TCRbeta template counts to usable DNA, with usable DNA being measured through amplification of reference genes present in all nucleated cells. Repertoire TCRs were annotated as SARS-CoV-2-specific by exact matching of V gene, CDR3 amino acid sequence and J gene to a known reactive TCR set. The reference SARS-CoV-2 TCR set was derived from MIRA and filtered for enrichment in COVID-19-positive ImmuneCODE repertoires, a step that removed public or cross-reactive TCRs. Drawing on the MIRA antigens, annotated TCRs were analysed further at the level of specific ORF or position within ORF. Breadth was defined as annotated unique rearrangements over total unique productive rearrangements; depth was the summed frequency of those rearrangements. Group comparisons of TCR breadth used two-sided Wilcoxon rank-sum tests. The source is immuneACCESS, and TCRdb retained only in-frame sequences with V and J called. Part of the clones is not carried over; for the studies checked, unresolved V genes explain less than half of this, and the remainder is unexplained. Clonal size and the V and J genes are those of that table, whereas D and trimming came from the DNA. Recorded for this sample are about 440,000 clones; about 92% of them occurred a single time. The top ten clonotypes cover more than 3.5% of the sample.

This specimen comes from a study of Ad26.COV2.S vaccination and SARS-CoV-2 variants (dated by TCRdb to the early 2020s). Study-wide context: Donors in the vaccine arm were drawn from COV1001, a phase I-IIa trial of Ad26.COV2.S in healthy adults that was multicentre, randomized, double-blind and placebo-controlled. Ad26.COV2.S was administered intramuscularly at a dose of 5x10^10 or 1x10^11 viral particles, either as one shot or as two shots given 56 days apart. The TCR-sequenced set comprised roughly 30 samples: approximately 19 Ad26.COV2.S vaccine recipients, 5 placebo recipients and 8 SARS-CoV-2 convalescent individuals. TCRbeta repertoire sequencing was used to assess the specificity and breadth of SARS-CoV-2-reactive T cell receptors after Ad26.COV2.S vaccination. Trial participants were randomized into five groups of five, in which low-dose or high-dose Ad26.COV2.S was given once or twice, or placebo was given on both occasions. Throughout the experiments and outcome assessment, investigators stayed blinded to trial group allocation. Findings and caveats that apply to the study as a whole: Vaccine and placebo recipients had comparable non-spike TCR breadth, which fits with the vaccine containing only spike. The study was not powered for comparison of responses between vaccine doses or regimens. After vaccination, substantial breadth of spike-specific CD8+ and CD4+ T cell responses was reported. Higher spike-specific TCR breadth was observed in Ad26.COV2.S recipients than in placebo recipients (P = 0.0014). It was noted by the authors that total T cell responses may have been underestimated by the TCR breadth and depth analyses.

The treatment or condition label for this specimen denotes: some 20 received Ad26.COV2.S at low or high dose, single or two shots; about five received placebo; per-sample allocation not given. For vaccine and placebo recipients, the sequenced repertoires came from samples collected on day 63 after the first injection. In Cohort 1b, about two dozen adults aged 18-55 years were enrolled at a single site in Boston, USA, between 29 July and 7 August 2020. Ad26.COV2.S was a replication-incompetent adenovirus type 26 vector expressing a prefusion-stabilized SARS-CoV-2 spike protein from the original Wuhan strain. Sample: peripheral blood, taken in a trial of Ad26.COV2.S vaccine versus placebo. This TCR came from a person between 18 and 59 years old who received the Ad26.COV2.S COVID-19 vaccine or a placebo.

The nucleotide sequence reads TGTGCCAGCAGTGAAGAGAGGGGAGGCAATCAGCCCCAGCATTTT. It specifies CASSEERGGNQPQHF. The V and J segments used are TRBV2 and TRBJ1-5; the D region possibly corresponds to TRBD1 (5 bases align). Inclusive of the bounding cysteine and phenylalanine, the CDR3 is 15 residues long. Of all the DNA, just the CDR3 is kept, 45 bases in frame from base 1. Trimming takes 1 base from V and 2 bases from J, and the germline ends sit 9 bases apart. As encoded in the germline V gene, CDR1 is SNHLY while CDR2 is FYNNEI.